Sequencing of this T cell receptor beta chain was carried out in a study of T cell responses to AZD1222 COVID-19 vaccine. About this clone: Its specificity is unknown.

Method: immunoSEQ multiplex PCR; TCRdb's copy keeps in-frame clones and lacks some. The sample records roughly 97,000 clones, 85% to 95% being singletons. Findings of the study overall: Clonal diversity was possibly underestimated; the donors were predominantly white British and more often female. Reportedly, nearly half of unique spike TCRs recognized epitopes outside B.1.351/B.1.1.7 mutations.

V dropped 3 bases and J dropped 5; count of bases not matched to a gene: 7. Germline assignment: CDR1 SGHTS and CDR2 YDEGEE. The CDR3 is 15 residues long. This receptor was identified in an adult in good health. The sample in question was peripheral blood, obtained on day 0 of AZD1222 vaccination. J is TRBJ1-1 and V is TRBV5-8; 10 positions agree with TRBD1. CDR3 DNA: TGTGCCAGCAGCTCATGGACAGGGGGAGGAACTGAAGCTTTCTTT. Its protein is CASSSWTGGGTEAFF. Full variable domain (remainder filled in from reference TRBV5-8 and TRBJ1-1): EAGVTQSPTHLIKTRGQQATLRCSPISGHTSVYWYQQALGLGLQFLLWYDEGEERNRGNFPPRFSGRQFPNYSSELNVNALELEDSALYLCASSSWTGGGTEAFFGQGTRLTVV.